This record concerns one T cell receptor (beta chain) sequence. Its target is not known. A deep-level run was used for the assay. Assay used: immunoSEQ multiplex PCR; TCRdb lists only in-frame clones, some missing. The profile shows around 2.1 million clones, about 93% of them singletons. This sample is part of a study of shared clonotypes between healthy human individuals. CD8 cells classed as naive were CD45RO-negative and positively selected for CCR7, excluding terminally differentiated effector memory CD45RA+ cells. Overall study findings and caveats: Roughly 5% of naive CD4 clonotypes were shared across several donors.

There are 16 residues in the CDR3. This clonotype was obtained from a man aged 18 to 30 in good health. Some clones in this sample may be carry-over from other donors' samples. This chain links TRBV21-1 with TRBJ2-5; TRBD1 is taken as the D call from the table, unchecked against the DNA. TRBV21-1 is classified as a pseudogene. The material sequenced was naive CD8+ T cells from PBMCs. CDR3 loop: CASSKLWDRARETQYF. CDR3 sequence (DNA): TGTGCCAGCAGCAAACTTTGGGACAGGGCAAGGGAGACCCAGTACTTC.